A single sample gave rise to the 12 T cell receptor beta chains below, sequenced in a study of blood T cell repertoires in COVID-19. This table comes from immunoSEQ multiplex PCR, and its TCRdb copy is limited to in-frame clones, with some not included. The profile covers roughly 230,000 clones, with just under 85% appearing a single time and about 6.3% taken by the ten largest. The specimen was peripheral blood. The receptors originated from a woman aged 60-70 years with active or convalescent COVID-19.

For the CDR3, the DNA is TGTGCCAGTAGTAGCAGGGGTCTCGATGGCTATGGCTACACCTTC. Protein sequence: CASSSRGLDGYGYTF. The chain has TRBV19 and TRBJ1-2; D may be TRBD1 (6 bases). Trimming took off 4 bases at V and 4 bases at J, with 16 bases between the two ends. This CDR3 is 15 amino acids long. Looked up from germline, CDR1 is LNHDA and CDR2 is SQIVND (reference sequence).

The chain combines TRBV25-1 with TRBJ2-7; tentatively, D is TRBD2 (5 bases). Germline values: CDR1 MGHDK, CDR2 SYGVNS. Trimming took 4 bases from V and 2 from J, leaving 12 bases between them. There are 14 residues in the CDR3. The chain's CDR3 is CASSVAGGAYEQYF. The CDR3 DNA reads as TGTGCCAGCAGTGTTGCTGGAGGCGCCTACGAGCAGTACTTC.

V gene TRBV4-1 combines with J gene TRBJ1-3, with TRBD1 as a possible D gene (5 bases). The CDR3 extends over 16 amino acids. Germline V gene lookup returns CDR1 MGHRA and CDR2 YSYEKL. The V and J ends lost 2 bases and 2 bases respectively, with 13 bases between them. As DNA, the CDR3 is TGCGCCAGCAGCCAAAGGTCCCCGGGGGCTGGAAACACCATATATTTT. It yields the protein CASSQRSPGAGNTIYF.

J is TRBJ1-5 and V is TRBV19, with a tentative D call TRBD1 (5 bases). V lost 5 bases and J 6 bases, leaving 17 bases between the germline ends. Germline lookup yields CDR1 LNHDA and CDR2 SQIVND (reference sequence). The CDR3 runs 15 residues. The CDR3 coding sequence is TGTGCCAGTAGTTTCCCTGGCAGGGCAGGTCAGCCCCAGCATTTT. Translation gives CASSFPGRAGQPQHF.

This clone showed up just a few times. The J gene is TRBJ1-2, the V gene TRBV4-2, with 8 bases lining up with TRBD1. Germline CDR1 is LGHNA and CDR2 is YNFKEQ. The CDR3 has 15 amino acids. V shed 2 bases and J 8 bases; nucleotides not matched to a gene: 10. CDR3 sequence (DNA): TGTGCCAGCAGCCAACTACTAGGGACAGGAGAAGGCTACACCTTC. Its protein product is CASSQLLGTGEGYTF.

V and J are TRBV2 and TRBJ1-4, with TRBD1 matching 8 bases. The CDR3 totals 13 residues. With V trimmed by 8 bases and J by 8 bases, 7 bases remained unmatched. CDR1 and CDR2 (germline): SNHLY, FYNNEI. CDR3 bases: TGTGCCAGCGGGGACAGGCCGCTAGAAAAACTGTTTTTT. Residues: CASGDRPLEKLFF.

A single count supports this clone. CDR3 coding DNA: TGTGCCAGCAGGCACCCCCGGGACAGGAGGAACACTGAAGCTTTCTTT. Translation: CASRHPRDRRNTEAFF. The genes are TRBV28 and TRBJ1-1, with 8 bases matching TRBD1. CDR3 length equals 16 residues. Germline values: CDR1 MDHEN, CDR2 SYDVKM. The trim removed 6 bases at V and 1 base at J, leaving 10 bases unmatched.

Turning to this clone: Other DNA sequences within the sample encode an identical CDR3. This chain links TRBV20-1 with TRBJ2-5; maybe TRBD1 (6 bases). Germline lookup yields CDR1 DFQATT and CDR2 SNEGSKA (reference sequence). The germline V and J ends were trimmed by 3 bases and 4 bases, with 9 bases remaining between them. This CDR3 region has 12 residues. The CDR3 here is CSASSRGETQYF. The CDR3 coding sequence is TGCAGTGCTAGTTCCAGGGGAGAGACCCAGTACTTC.

CDR3 residues: CASSAAGVHEQYF. The CDR3 nucleotides are TGTGCCAGCAGCGCCGCCGGGGTCCACGAGCAGTACTTC. The J gene is TRBJ2-7, the V gene TRBV7-6; D might be TRBD2 (5 bases). The CDR3 totals 13 residues. V shed 5 bases and J shed 5 bases, with 13 bases lying between them. CDR1 and CDR2 (germline): SGHVS, FNYEAQ.

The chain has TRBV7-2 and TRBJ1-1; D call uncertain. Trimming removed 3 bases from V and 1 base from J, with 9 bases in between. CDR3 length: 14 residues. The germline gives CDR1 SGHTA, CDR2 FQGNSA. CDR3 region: CASSFTTGNTEAFF. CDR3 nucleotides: TGTGCCAGCAGCTTTACGACGGGGAACACTGAAGCTTTCTTT.

Written as DNA, the CDR3 is TGTGCCAGCAGCGCCCGACTATGGGGTTCCTACAATGAGCAGTTCTTC. It is translated as CASSARLWGSYNEQFF. V and J are TRBV9 and TRBJ2-1, with a weak D call TRBD2 (5 bases). Deletions cut 3 bases from V and 1 base from J, with 14 bases between. The CDR3 length is 16 residues. Per germline, CDR1 SGDLS and CDR2 YYNGEE.

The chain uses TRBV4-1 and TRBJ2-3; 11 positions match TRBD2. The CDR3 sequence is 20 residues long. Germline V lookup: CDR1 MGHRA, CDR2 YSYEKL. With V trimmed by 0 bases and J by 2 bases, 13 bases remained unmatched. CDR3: CASSQEGLAGGPWTTDTQYF. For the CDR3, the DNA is TGCGCCAGCAGCCAAGAGGGGTTAGCGGGAGGGCCGTGGACCACAGATACGCAGTATTTT.